This T cell receptor beta chain emerged from a study of regulatory T cells in long-lasting Graves disease. The CDR3 extends over 16 amino acids. V shed 4 bases and J 2 bases; nucleotides not matched to a gene: 10. CDR1 is SGHTA and CDR2 is FQGNSA in the germline V gene. The TCR beta library used iRepertoire HTBI primers with Arm-PCR amplification of CDR3. TCRdb processed the multiplex PCR reads anew with MiXCR; each CDR3 protein has one entry. Of about 430,000 distinct CDR3 sequences listed, about 15% are singletons. Many counts were recorded for this clonotype. The sample's time point: newly diagnosed GD, antithyroid drugs for less than 3 months. PBMCs provided the RNA from which the TCR library was made. The same data also went into a second study, on T cells in Graves' hyperthyroidism and ophthalmopathy.

This sequence originates from a woman aged 40 to 49 with Graves disease. Sequencing was performed on peripheral blood mononuclear cells (PBMCs), taken at new diagnosis, from a patient treated with antithyroid drugs. The rearrangement uses TRBV7-2 and TRBJ2-5; 7 nucleotides match TRBD2. The DNA for the CDR3 is TGTGCCAGCAGCTCAGTAGCGGGCAAACAGCAAGAGACCCAGTACTTC. Its protein is CASSSVAGKQQETQYF.